This TCR beta chain originates from a study of OX40 agonist ivuxolimab in advanced cancers. Study as a whole: As their treatment, patients were administered ivuxolimab, an agonistic anti-OX40 (CD134) antibody. Previous treatment with anti-PD-1, anti-PD-L1 or anti-CTLA-4 therapy was allowed; 40% had received some. Whole-study findings and limits: Determination of antigen specificity was not performed for the expanded peripheral T cells. At doses 0.1 to 3.0 mg/kg, CD4+ and CD8+ clones expanded.

A remark on this clone: The antigen is not known.

The CDR3 totals 15 residues. V was pared by 4 bases and J by 6 bases, with 4 bases of the junction left unmatched. CDR1 and CDR2 (germline): SGHRS, YFSETQ. Libraries were prepared by immunoSEQ multiplex PCR; TCRdb keeps only in-frame clonotypes and omits some of them. The sample shows 95,000 to 120,000 clones, approximately 90% of them seen only once. This clonotype was obtained from an adult with an advanced solid tumor such as melanoma, head and neck, liver or kidney cancer. This rearrangement joins TRBV5-1 to TRBJ2-7, with TRBD2 matching 16 bases. The sequences come from CD4+ or CD8+ T cells sorted from blood, collected in a trial of the OX40 agonist ivuxolimab. This chain's CDR3 is CASSVGLAGGPEQYF. The CDR3 nucleotides read TGCGCCAGCAGCGTGGGACTAGCGGGGGGGCCCGAGCAGTACTTC.